This T cell receptor beta chain was documented in a study of CD8 T cells in ankylosing spondylitis. Overall study findings and caveats: What seemed typical of ankylosing spondylitis blood was a TCR beta motif built from several highly homologous variants. The authors found the disease-linked clones to be CD8+ and relatively rare in peripheral blood. Disease-linked clones reportedly showed significant enrichment in matched ankylosing spondylitis synovial fluid. Certain motif variants had earlier appeared in reactive arthritis synovial fluid and blood.

The germline V gene encodes CDR1 SGHVS and CDR2 FQNEAQ. The J segment lost 1 base and the V segment lost 5 bases, leaving 5 bases of the junction unmatched. The length of the CDR3 is 15 residues. By quantitative 5'-RACE with molecular barcodes, the TCR beta libraries were made. TCRdb passed the 5' RACE reads through MiXCR, listing each CDR3 protein once. This table holds 650,000 to 800,000 distinct CDR3 sequences, around a fifth found once. A word on this clonotype: The target antigen is unknown.

J is TRBJ2-1 and V is TRBV7-8; 7 bases are shared with TRBD2. Material for sequencing was blood, either unsorted or a sorted T cell fraction (not recorded which). The sequence was obtained from a male donor with ankylosing spondylitis. CDR3: CASSPSGRSYNEQFF. Written as DNA, the CDR3 is TGTGCCAGCAGCCCTAGCGGCCGGTCCTACAATGAGCAGTTCTTC. Full variable domain (outside the CDR3, taken from reference TRBV7-8 and TRBJ2-1): GAGVSQSPRYKVAKRGQDVALRCDPISGHVSLFWYQQALGQGPEFLTYFQNEAQLDKSGLPSDRFFAERPEGSVSTLKIQRTQQEDSAVYLCASSPSGRSYNEQFFGPGTRLTVL.